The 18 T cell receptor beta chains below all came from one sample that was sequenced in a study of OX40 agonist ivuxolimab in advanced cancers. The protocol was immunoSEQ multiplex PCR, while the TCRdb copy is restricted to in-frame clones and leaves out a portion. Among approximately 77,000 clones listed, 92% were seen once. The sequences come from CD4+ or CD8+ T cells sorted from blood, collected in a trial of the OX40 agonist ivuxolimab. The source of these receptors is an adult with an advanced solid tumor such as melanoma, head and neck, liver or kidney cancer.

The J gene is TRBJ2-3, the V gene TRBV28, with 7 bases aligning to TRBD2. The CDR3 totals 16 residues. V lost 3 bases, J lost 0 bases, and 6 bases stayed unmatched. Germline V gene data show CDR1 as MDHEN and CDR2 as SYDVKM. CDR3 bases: TGTGCCAGCAGTTTTAGGACTAGTAGGAGCACAGATACGCAGTATTTT. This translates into CASSFRTSRSTDTQYF.

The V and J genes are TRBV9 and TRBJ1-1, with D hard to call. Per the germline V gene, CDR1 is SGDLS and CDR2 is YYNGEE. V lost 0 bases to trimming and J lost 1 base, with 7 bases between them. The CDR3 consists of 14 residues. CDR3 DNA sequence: TGTGCCAGCAGCGTAGTAAGCACGAACACTGAAGCTTTCTTT. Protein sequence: CASSVVSTNTEAFF.

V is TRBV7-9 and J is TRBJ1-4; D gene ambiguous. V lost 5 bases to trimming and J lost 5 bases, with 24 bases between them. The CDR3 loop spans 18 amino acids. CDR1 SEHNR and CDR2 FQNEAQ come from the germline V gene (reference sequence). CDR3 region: CASSPSIGTSTGNEKLFF. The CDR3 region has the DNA TGTGCCAGCAGCCCTAGTATTGGCACCTCAACGGGGAATGAAAAACTGTTTTTT.

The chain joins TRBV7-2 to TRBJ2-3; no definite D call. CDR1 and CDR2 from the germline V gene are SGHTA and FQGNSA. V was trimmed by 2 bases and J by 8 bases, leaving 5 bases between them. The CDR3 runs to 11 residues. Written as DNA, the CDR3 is TGTGCCAGCAGCTTATTGGGTACGCAGTATTTT. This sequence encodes CASSLLGTQYF.

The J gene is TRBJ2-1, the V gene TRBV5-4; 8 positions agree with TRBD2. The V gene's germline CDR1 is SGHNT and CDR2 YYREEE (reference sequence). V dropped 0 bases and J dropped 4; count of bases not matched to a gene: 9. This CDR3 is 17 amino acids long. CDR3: CASSLVKSGSRYNEQFF. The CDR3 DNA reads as TGTGCCAGCAGCTTGGTAAAGAGCGGGAGCCGTTACAATGAGCAGTTCTTC.

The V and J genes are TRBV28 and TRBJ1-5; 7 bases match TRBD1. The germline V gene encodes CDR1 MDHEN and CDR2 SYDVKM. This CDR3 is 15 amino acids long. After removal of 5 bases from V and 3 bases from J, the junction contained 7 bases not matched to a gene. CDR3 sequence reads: CASSPNRGSNQPQHF. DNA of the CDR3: TGTGCCAGCAGTCCAAACAGGGGCTCCAATCAGCCCCAGCATTTT.

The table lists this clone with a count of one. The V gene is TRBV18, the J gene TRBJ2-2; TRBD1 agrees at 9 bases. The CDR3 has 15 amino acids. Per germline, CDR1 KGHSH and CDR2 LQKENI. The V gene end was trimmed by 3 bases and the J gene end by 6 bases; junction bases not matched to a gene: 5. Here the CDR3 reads CASSPRTGEAGELFF. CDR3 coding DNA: TGTGCCAGCTCACCGAGGACAGGGGAGGCCGGGGAGCTGTTTTTT.

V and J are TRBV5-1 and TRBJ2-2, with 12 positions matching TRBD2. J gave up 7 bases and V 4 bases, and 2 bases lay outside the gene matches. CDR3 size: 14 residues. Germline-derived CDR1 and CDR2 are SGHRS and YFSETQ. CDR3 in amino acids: CASSRTSGNGELFF. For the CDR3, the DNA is TGCGCCAGCAGCCGGACTAGCGGGAACGGGGAGCTGTTTTTT.

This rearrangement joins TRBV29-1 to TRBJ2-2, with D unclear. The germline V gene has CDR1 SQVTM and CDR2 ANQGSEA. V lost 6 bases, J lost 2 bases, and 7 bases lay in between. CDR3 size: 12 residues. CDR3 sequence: CSVDINTGELFF. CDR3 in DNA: TGCAGCGTGGATATTAACACCGGGGAGCTGTTTTTT.

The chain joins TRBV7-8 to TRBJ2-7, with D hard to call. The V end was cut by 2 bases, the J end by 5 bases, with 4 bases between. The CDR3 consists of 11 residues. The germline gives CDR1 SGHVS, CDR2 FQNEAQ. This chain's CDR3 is CASSLSHEQYF. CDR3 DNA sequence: TGTGCCAGCAGCTTAAGCCACGAGCAGTACTTC.

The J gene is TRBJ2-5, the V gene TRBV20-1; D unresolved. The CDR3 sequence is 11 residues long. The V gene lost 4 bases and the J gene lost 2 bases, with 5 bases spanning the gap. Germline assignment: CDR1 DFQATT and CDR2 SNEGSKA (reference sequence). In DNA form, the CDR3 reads TGCAGTGCTATTGGGCAAGAGACCCAGTACTTC. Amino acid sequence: CSAIGQETQYF.

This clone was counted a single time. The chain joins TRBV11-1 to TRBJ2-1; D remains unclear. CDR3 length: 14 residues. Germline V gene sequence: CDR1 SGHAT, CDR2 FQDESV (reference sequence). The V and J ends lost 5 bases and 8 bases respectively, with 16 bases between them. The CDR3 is CASSKGPKGDEQFF. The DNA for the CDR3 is TGTGCCAGCAGCAAGGGTCCCAAGGGCGATGAGCAGTTCTTC.

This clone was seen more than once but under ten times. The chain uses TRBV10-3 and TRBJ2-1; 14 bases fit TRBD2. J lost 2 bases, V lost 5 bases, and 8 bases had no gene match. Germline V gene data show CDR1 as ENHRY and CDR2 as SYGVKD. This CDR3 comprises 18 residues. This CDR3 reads CAISSGTSGGRTYNEQFF. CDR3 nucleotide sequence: TGTGCCATCAGTTCCGGGACTAGCGGGGGCAGAACCTACAATGAGCAGTTCTTC.

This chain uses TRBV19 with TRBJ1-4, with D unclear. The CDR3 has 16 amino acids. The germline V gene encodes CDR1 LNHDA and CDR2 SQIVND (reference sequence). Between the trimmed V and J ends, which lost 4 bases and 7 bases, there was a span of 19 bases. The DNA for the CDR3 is TGTGCCAGTAGTAGACGCCCGACGGAGGGTGGTGAAAAACTGTTTTTT. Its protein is CASSRRPTEGGEKLFF.

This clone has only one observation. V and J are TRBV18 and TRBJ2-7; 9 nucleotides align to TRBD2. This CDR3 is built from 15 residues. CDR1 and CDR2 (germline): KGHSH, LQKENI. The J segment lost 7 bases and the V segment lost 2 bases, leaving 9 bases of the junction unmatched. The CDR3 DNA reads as TGTGCCAGCTCACCAGTGGCGGGAGGGTCGCGGGAGCAGTACTTC. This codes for CASSPVAGGSREQYF.

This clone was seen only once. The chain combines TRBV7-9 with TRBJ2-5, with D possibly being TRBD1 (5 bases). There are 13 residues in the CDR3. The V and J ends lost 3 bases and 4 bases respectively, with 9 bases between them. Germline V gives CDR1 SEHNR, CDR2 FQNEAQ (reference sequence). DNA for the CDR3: TGTGCCAGCAGCTTTAGAAGGGGAGAGACCCAGTACTTC. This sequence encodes CASSFRRGETQYF.

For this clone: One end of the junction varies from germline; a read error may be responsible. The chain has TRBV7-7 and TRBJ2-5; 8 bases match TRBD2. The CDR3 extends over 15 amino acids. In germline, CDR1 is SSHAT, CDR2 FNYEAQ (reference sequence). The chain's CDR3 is CASSLALGTSMTQYF. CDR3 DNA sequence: TGTGCTAGCAGCTTAGCGCTAGGGACTAGTATGACCCAGTACTTC.

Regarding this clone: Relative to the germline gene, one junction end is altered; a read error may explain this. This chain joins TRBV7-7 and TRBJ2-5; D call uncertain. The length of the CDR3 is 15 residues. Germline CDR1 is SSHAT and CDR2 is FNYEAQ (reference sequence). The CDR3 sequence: CASSFGCPSGETQYF. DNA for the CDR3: TGTGCTAGCAGCTTTGGCTGCCCATCTGGGGAGACCCAGTACTTC.